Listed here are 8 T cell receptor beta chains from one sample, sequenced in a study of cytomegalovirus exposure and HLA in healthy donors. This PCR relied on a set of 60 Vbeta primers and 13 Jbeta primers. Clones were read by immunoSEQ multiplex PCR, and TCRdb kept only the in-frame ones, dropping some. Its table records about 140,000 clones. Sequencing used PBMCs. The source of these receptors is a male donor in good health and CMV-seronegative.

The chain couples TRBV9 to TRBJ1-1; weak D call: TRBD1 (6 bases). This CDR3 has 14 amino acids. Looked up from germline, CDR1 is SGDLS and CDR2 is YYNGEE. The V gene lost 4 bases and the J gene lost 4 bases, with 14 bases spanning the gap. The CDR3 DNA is TGTGCCAGCAGCCTACAGGGCGGGAGCACTGAAGCTTTCTTT. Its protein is CASSLQGGSTEAFF.

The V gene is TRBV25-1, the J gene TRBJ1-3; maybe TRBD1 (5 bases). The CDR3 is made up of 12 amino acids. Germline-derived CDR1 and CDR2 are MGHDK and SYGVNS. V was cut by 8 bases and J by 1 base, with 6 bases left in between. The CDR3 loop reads CASGASGNTIYF. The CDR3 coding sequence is TGTGCCAGCGGGGCTTCTGGAAACACCATATATTTT.

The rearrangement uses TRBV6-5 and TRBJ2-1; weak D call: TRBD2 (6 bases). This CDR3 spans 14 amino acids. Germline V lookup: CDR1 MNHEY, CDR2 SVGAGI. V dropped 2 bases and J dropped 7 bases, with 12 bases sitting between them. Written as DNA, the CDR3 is TGTGCCAGCAGTTACACCCCCGGGGGTAATGAGCAGTTCTTC. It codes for CASSYTPGGNEQFF.

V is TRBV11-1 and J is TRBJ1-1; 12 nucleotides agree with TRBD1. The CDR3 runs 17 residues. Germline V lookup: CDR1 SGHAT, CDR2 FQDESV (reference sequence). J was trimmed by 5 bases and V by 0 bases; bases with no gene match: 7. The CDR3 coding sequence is TGTGCCAGCAGCTTAGCCCCGGGACAGGGGGCGAGGACTGAAGCTTTCTTT. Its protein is CASSLAPGQGARTEAFF. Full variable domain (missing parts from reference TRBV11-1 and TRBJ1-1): EAEVAQSPRYKITEKSQAVAFWCDPISGHATLYWYRQILGQGPELLVQFQDESVVDDSQLPKDRFSAERLKGVDSTLKIQPAELGDSAMYLCASSLAPGQGARTEAFFGQGTRLTVV.

The CDR3 here is CASSLKGWTTGVHYGYTF. The DNA of the CDR3 is TGTGCCAGCAGTTTAAAGGGGTGGACCACGGGGGTCCACTATGGCTACACCTTC. The V and J genes are TRBV27 and TRBJ1-2; TRBD1 is a possible D gene (5 bases). V lost 2 bases to trimming and J lost 3 bases, with 22 bases between them. CDR3 size: 18 residues. CDR1 is MNHEY, CDR2 SMNVEV, per germline (reference sequence).

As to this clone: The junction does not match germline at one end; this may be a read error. The CDR3 loop is CASSLAVTEAFF. CDR3 bases: TGTGCCAGCAGTTTAGCTGTGACTGAAGCTTTCTTT. The chain is built from TRBV11-2 and TRBJ1-1, with no clear D. This CDR3 is 12 amino acids long. In germline, CDR1 is SGHAT, CDR2 FQNNGV. Together with reference TRBV11-2 and TRBJ1-1, the CDR3 gives the full variable domain: EAGVAQSPRYKIIEKRQSVAFWCNPISGHATLYWYQQILGQGPKLLIQFQNNGVVDDSQLPKDRFSAERLKGVDSTLKIQPAKLEDSAVYLCASSLAVTEAFFGQGTRLTVV.

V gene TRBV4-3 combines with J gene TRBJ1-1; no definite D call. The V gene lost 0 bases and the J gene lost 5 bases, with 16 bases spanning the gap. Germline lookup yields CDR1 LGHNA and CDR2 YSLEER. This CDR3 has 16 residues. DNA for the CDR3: TGCGCCAGCAGCCAAGATAGATCGGGGATCGGAACTGAAGCTTTCTTT. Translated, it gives CASSQDRSGIGTEAFF.

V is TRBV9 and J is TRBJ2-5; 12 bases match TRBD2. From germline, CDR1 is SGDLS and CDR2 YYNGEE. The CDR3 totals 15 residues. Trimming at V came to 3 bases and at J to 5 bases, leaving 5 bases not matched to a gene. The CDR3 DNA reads TGTGCCAGCAGCGCGACTAGCGGGGGAGTTGAGACCCAGTACTTC. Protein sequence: CASSATSGGVETQYF.